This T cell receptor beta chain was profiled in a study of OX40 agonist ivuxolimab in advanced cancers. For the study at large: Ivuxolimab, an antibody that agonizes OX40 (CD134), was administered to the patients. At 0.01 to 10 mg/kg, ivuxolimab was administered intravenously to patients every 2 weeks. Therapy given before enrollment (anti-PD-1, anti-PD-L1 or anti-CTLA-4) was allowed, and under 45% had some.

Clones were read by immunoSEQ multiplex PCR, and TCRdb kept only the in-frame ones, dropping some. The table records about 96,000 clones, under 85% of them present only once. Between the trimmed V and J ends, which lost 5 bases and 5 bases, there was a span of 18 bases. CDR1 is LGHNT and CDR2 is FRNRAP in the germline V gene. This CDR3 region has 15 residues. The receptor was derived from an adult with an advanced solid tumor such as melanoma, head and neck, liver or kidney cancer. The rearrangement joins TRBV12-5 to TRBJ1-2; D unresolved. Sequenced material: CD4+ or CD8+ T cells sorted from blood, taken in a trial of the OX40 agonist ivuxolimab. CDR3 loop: CASGETAIVGYGYTF. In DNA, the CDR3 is TGTGCTAGTGGTGAGACCGCCATCGTGGGTTATGGCTACACCTTC.